These T cell receptor beta chains were read from a single sample in a study of cytomegalovirus exposure and HLA in healthy donors. Using immunoSEQ multiplex PCR, the repertoire was profiled, and TCRdb retains in-frame clones only, with some absent. The sample comprises about 130,000 clones, roughly 90% of which are singletons, and around 1.5% rests with the top ten. The sequenced sample consisted of PBMCs. These receptors were taken from a man younger than 45 in good health and CMV-seronegative. CDR3s leave out the opening cysteine and the closing phenylalanine or tryptophan. The size entry is marked missing in some rows and otherwise reads once, few, many or a size class.

j_call: TRBJ2-1; clone_size: .; cdr3_length: 10; v_call: TRBV6-5; cdr3_aa: ASSYRGDEQF
j_call: TRBJ2-2; clone_size: .; cdr3_length: 12; v_call: TRBV4-1; cdr3_aa: ASSQPRETGELF
j_call: TRBJ2-3; clone_size: .; cdr3_length: 15; v_call: TRBV9; cdr3_aa: ASSVPLAGGSTDTQY
j_call: TRBJ2-3; clone_size: .; cdr3_length: 11; v_call: TRBV30; cdr3_aa: ARDRGVADTQY
j_call: TRBJ2-7; clone_size: .; cdr3_length: 13; v_call: TRBV5-1; cdr3_aa: ASSSGDSRSYEQY
j_call: TRBJ1-3; clone_size: .; cdr3_length: 13; v_call: TRBV19; cdr3_aa: ASSMGGASGNTIY
j_call: TRBJ1-1; clone_size: .; cdr3_length: 12; v_call: TRBV2; cdr3_aa: ASSGRGRSTEAF
j_call: TRBJ2-7; clone_size: .; cdr3_length: 13; v_call: TRBV6-1; cdr3_aa: ASRRLGTGDYEQY
j_call: TRBJ2-7; clone_size: once; cdr3_length: 12; v_call: TRBV9; cdr3_aa: ASSAGVVTGEQY
j_call: TRBJ2-7; clone_size: .; cdr3_length: 13; v_call: TRBV10-2; cdr3_aa: ASSSTSGSRYEQY
j_call: TRBJ2-1; clone_size: once; cdr3_length: 12; v_call: TRBV7-3; cdr3_aa: ASSPSRDSSEQF
j_call: TRBJ1-1; clone_size: .; cdr3_length: 12; v_call: TRBV9; cdr3_aa: ASSVVPGNTEAF
j_call: TRBJ2-1; clone_size: .; cdr3_length: 15; v_call: TRBV7-9; cdr3_aa: ASEIALGREPGNEQF
j_call: TRBJ2-5; clone_size: .; cdr3_length: 13; v_call: TRBV7-9; cdr3_aa: ASSLSQGIDETQY
j_call: TRBJ1-2; clone_size: .; cdr3_length: 13; v_call: TRBV29-1; cdr3_aa: SVEGPGTSFYGYT
j_call: TRBJ1-1; clone_size: .; cdr3_length: 14; v_call: TRBV7-9; cdr3_aa: ASSPRRELSLFEAF
j_call: TRBJ2-1; clone_size: .; cdr3_length: 10; v_call: TRBV4-1; cdr3_aa: ASSYGDNEQF
j_call: TRBJ2-2; clone_size: .; cdr3_length: 13; v_call: TRBV5-1; cdr3_aa: ASSLRAGGTGELF
j_call: TRBJ2-3; clone_size: .; cdr3_length: 14; v_call: TRBV2; cdr3_aa: ASKNPGTGEGDTQY
j_call: TRBJ2-7; clone_size: .; cdr3_length: 12; v_call: TRBV27; cdr3_aa: ASSFPDRPYEQY
j_call: TRBJ1-1; clone_size: .; cdr3_length: 13; v_call: TRBV4-1; cdr3_aa: ASSHFTQGNTEAF
j_call: TRBJ2-1; clone_size: once; cdr3_length: 13; v_call: TRBV27; cdr3_aa: ASSFLGSSYNEQF
j_call: TRBJ2-5; clone_size: .; cdr3_length: 13; v_call: TRBV5-1; cdr3_aa: ASSPRDTEEETQY
j_call: TRBJ1-5; clone_size: .; cdr3_length: 13; v_call: TRBV5-1; cdr3_aa: ASSLVPGGNQPQH
j_call: TRBJ2-7; clone_size: .; cdr3_length: 12; v_call: TRBV4-3; cdr3_aa: ASSQVPGPYEQY
j_call: TRBJ2-2; clone_size: .; cdr3_length: 9; v_call: TRBV5-1; cdr3_aa: ASRNTGELF
j_call: TRBJ2-7; clone_size: .; cdr3_length: 10; v_call: TRBV2; cdr3_aa: ASRGASYEQY
j_call: TRBJ1-5; clone_size: .; cdr3_length: 12; v_call: TRBV4-1; cdr3_aa: ASSSPTGNQPQH
j_call: TRBJ1-1; clone_size: .; cdr3_length: 12; v_call: TRBV7-3; cdr3_aa: ASSPLGGNTEAF
j_call: TRBJ2-3; clone_size: .; cdr3_length: 16; v_call: TRBV2; cdr3_aa: ASSEAFRLAHRGDTQY
j_call: TRBJ2-7; clone_size: .; cdr3_length: 12; v_call: TRBV7-9; cdr3_aa: ASTLGAGSYEQY
j_call: TRBJ2-2; clone_size: few; cdr3_length: 15; v_call: TRBV9; cdr3_aa: ASTRTLTGANTGELF
j_call: TRBJ2-7; clone_size: once; cdr3_length: 14; v_call: TRBV6-6; cdr3_aa: ASSYMTGSSSYEQY
j_call: TRBJ2-3; clone_size: .; cdr3_length: 9; v_call: TRBV6-5; cdr3_aa: ASWRADTQY
j_call: TRBJ1-2; clone_size: .; cdr3_length: 11; v_call: TRBV6-5; cdr3_aa: ASSRGQEDGYT
j_call: TRBJ2-6; clone_size: .; cdr3_length: 14; v_call: TRBV6-6; cdr3_aa: ASTDGVGSGANVLT
j_call: TRBJ2-2; clone_size: .; cdr3_length: 14; v_call: TRBV7-3; cdr3_aa: ASSSQVFPNTGELF
j_call: TRBJ2-2; clone_size: .; cdr3_length: 16; v_call: TRBV19; cdr3_aa: ASSRGALAGANTGELF
j_call: TRBJ1-5; clone_size: .; cdr3_length: 13; v_call: TRBV2; cdr3_aa: ASTPAAGANQPQH
j_call: TRBJ2-7; clone_size: .; cdr3_length: 12; v_call: TRBV2; cdr3_aa: ASKTGTGAYEQY